These T cell receptor beta chains were read from a single sample in a study of blood T cells in healthy people across ages. TCRdb re-analysed the 5' RACE reads in MiXCR, keeping a single row per CDR3 protein. The table has under 700,000 distinct CDR3 sequences, 24% seen once. This sample was shared with a second study, whose subject was T cells of mothers and their children.

The specimen sequenced was blood. The receptors stem from a boy aged 5-17 years in good health. Both conserved end residues are part of each CDR3. A D gene is named only where the DNA matches it firmly. Only some rows state a clone size, as once, few, many or a class for expanded clones.

D gene	J gene	V gene	clone size	CDR3 DNA	CDR3 protein
.	TRBJ2-7	TRBV7-7	few	TGTGCTAGCAGCTTATCGGTCATAGGGCTCGAACCCGACTACGAGCAGTACTTC	CASSLSVIGLEPDYEQYF
.	TRBJ2-5	TRBV6-2/TRBV6-3	many	TGTGCCAGCAGCAGGGAGTACCAAGAGACCCAGTACTTC	CASSREYQETQYF
.	TRBJ2-7	TRBV6-2/TRBV6-3	few	TGTGCCAGCAGTTACGCGCAGGGATCCTACGAGCAGTACTTC	CASSYAQGSYEQYF
TRBD1	TRBJ2-5	TRBV5-1	.	TGCGCCAGCAGCTTGATGGACAGGGAACAAGAGACCCAGTACTTC	CASSLMDREQETQYF
.	TRBJ1-1	TRBV29-1	.	TGCAGCGTCCTGTCGGGGGTACGAAACACTGAAGCTTTCTTT	CSVLSGVRNTEAFF
.	TRBJ2-2	TRBV13	few	TGTGCCAGCAGCTTAATAGCTAACTCGAACACCGGGGAGCTGTTTTTT	CASSLIANSNTGELFF
TRBD1	TRBJ2-7	TRBV28	few	TGTGCCAGCAGTTTTCCTCGACAGGGCGAGCAGTACTTC	CASSFPRQGEQYF
TRBD1	TRBJ2-3	TRBV5-1	many	TGCGCCAGCAGCCCCACCCGGACAGGGGGAACCGCAGATACGCAGTATTTT	CASSPTRTGGTADTQYF
.	TRBJ1-2	TRBV4-2	once	TGTGCCAGCAGCCAAGATGGATGGGGGGCTAACTATGGCTACACCTTC	CASSQDGWGANYGYTF
.	TRBJ2-5	TRBV6-6	few	TGTGCCAGCAGTTACTCCTCCACGGATCAAGAGACCCAGTACTTC	CASSYSSTDQETQYF
.	TRBJ2-1	TRBV14	few	TGTGCCAGCAGCCAAGATCTTGGGACCCCCCGGGTCGGTGAGCAGTTCTTC	CASSQDLGTPRVGEQFF
TRBD2	TRBJ2-1	TRBV24-1	.	TGTGCCACCAGAGCGGGAGGGGAATACAATGAGCAGTTCTTC	CATRAGGEYNEQFF
.	TRBJ1-4	TRBV3-1	few	TGTGCCAGCAGCCAAGAAGATAGGGTAAAACTGTTTTTT	CASSQEDRVKLFF
TRBD2	TRBJ2-1	TRBV18	few	TGTGCCAGCTCACCACCGGGACTAGCGGTTGAGCAGTTCTTC	CASSPPGLAVEQFF
TRBD2	TRBJ2-7	TRBV5-1	.	TGCGCCAGCAGCTTGTACGGGAGGAGCTCCTACGAGCAGTACTTC	CASSLYGRSSYEQYF
.	TRBJ2-7	TRBV11-2	.	TGTGCCAGCAGCTTAACGGACGGTCCGCGGGAGCAGTACTTC	CASSLTDGPREQYF
TRBD1	TRBJ1-4	TRBV9	.	TGTGCCAGCAGCCCGGAGGGACAGGGAAGAGAAAAACTGTTTTTT	CASSPEGQGREKLFF
.	TRBJ2-3	TRBV6-1	few	TGTGCCAGCGATAGGGAAGTTAGCACAGATACGCAGTATTTT	CASDREVSTDTQYF
.	TRBJ2-7	TRBV6-2/TRBV6-3	.	TGTGCCAGCAGTCTGGACGGACACTACGAGCAGTACTTC	CASSLDGHYEQYF
.	TRBJ2-7	TRBV20-1	.	TGCAGTGCTAAGGGGGAAGGGCAGTACTTC	CSAKGEGQYF
.	TRBJ1-5	TRBV5-1	few	TGCGCCAGCAGCTTGGGTCCTGAGAATCAGCCCCAGCATTTT	CASSLGPENQPQHF
TRBD2	TRBJ2-3	TRBV20-1	.	TGCAGTGCTAGGCCCCTAGCGGGAGGAATAGATACGCAGTATTTT	CSARPLAGGIDTQYF
TRBD1	TRBJ1-2	TRBV5-1	few	TGCGCCAGCAGCCTACAACCCTACAGGGGTTACTATGGCTACACCTTC	CASSLQPYRGYYGYTF
TRBD1	TRBJ1-1	TRBV7-2	few	TGTGCCAGCAGCTCTACAGGGGAAGCTGAAGCTTTCTTT	CASSSTGEAEAFF
.	TRBJ2-2	TRBV6-2/TRBV6-3	.	TGTGCCAGCAGCCCCGTGAGTAGTGGCGCCGGGGAGCTGTTTTTT	CASSPVSSGAGELFF
TRBD1	TRBJ1-5	TRBV6-9	.	TGTGCCAGCAGTTATACCGTAACAGGGGGCGCCGGCAATCAGCCCCAGCATTTT	CASSYTVTGGAGNQPQHF
TRBD1	TRBJ2-3	TRBV7-9	.	TGTGCCAGCAGTCCCGAGGGGGCTCTAAGCACAGATACGCAGTATTTT	CASSPEGALSTDTQYF
TRBD2	TRBJ2-1	TRBV6-2/TRBV6-3	.	TGTGCCAGCAGCCTCGACGAAGGGACTAGCAGTGGCAATGAGCAGTTCTTC	CASSLDEGTSSGNEQFF
TRBD1	TRBJ2-1	TRBV7-9	.	TGTGCCAGCTCCTTAGAGGACAGGGGTCTCTATGGAGAGCAGTTCTTC	CASSLEDRGLYGEQFF
.	TRBJ2-5	TRBV5-6	many	TGTGCCAGCAGCCCCGTCGTCTTACAAGAGACCCAGTACTTC	CASSPVVLQETQYF
TRBD1	TRBJ2-7	TRBV7-8	many	TGTGCCAGCAGCTTAGCGGACAGGGGGGACTACGAGCAGTACTTC	CASSLADRGDYEQYF
TRBD2	TRBJ2-1	TRBV12-3/TRBV12-4	.	TGTGCCAGCACCACTTCCGGGACTAGCGGTTACAATGAGCAGTTCTTC	CASTTSGTSGYNEQFF
.	TRBJ1-3	TRBV28	.	TGTGCCAGCAGCGCCTGGGGCCGCCGCTCTGGAAACACCATATATTTT	CASSAWGRRSGNTIYF
.	TRBJ2-7	TRBV29-1	.	TGCAGCGTTGAGCGGGCTAGGGACGGGATCTACGAGCAGTACTTC	CSVERARDGIYEQYF
.	TRBJ2-7	TRBV7-2	.	TGTGCCAGCAGCCCGGCCCGGTATGGGACACCCTCCTACGAGCAGTACTTC	CASSPARYGTPSYEQYF
.	TRBJ2-7	TRBV5-6	.	TGTGCCAGCAGCTTGGTCGGGGATGTCTCCTACGAGCAGTACTTC	CASSLVGDVSYEQYF
.	TRBJ1-4	TRBV6-1	.	TGTGCCAGCACCCCCCCACAGGGTCCCGTAGTTGCAACTAATGAAAAACTGTTTTTT	CASTPPQGPVVATNEKLFF
TRBD1	TRBJ1-2	TRBV30	.	TGTGCCTGGAGTGCCGGACAGGCCGCCCTCTATGGCTACACCTTC	CAWSAGQAALYGYTF
TRBD2	TRBJ2-3	TRBV29-1	few	TGCAGCGTTGCCCGGGACAGGACTAGCGGGAGGGCCACAGATACGCAGTATTTT	CSVARDRTSGRATDTQYF
.	TRBJ2-4	TRBV6-5	.	TGTGCCAGCAGCCCGACCGTGGCAGCCAAAAACATTCAGTACTTC	CASSPTVAAKNIQYF
TRBD1	TRBJ1-5	TRBV7-9	few	TGTGCCAGCAGCTTAGATGGGGACAGGCGGATCAATCAGCCCCAGCATTTT	CASSLDGDRRINQPQHF
TRBD1	TRBJ2-7	TRBV4-3	many	TGCGCCAGCAGCCAAGAAATCGGGACAGGGGGCTACGAGCAGTACTTC	CASSQEIGTGGYEQYF
.	TRBJ1-6	TRBV3-1	few	TGTGCCAGCAGCCAGGGCGGCCGGAATTCACCCCTCCACTTT	CASSQGGRNSPLHF
.	TRBJ1-6	TRBV6-6	few	TGTGCCAGCCGGGGGGCTGTGGCACCCCTCCACTTT	CASRGAVAPLHF
TRBD2	TRBJ2-7	TRBV28	few	TGTGCCAGCAGGAACCTAGCGGGAAGTCGTACCTACGAGCAGTACTTC	CASRNLAGSRTYEQYF
TRBD1	TRBJ1-2	TRBV9	few	TGTGCCAGCAGCACCGGACAGGACTATGGCTACACCTTC	CASSTGQDYGYTF
.	TRBJ2-1	TRBV7-9	.	TGTGCCAGCAGCGCCACCGGGCTCTACAATGAGCAGTTCTTC	CASSATGLYNEQFF
TRBD2	TRBJ2-1	TRBV29-1	few	TGCAGCTTCCTAGGGGGGACTAGCGGCAAATTTTACAATGAGCAGTTCTTC	CSFLGGTSGKFYNEQFF
TRBD2	TRBJ2-7	TRBV4-3	.	TGCGCCAGCAGCCAAACGACCTCGGGAGGGCCCTACGAGCAGTACTTC	CASSQTTSGGPYEQYF